One and the same sample provided the 14 T cell receptor beta chains below, sequenced in a study of cytomegalovirus exposure and HLA in healthy donors (dated by TCRdb to 2015 to 2018). The library was obtained by the immunoSEQ multiplex PCR assay. TCRdb retrieved this table from immuneACCESS and kept in-frame rearrangements only. Not all clones are present; in checked studies, unresolved V genes account for under half, and no reason is known for the remainder. In all, the sample holds 60,000 to 90,000 clones, and around 85% of those were seen once. Around 3% of the sample lies in the top ten. Sequencing was done on a sample of PBMCs. All receptors come from a man under 40 in good health and CMV-seronegative.

V usage is TRBV4-2 and J usage is TRBJ2-7, with 7 bases identical to TRBD2. Germline V gene sequence: CDR1 LGHNA, CDR2 YNFKEQ. Trimming at V came to 0 bases and at J to 1 base, leaving 6 bases not matched to a gene. This CDR3 contains 16 residues. The CDR3 nucleotides read TGTGCCAGCAGCCAAGATTGGTCCGGGGGGTCCTACGAGCAGTACTTC. Its protein product is CASSQDWSGGSYEQYF.

V gene TRBV7-8 combines with J gene TRBJ1-2; D is unclear. The CDR3 contains 14 residues. The V gene's germline CDR1 is SGHVS and CDR2 FQNEAQ. Trimming removed 1 base at V and 8 bases at J, with 14 bases between. CDR3 sequence: CASSLGLPLGGYTF. DNA for the CDR3: TGTGCCAGCAGCTTAGGTCTTCCTCTCGGGGGCTACACCTTC. Variable domain in full (rest from reference TRBV7-8 and TRBJ1-2): GAGVSQSPRYKVAKRGQDVALRCDPISGHVSLFWYQQALGQGPEFLTYFQNEAQLDKSGLPSDRFFAERPEGSVSTLKIQRTQQEDSAVYLCASSLGLPLGGYTFGSGTRLTVV.

J is TRBJ1-4 and V is TRBV6-1; 9 nucleotides match TRBD1. V trimming: 7 bases; J trimming: 5 bases; junction bases outside the gene matches: 5. Germline assignment: CDR1 MNHNS and CDR2 SASEGT. The CDR3 is 14 amino acids. For the CDR3, the DNA is TGTGCCAGCAATGGGGACAGGGAAAATGAAAAACTGTTTTTT. The encoded protein is CASNGDRENEKLFF.

V is TRBV11-3 and J is TRBJ2-3; TRBD1 matches at 8 bases. The CDR3 is 15 amino acids. The V gene end was trimmed by 3 bases and the J gene end by 1 base; junction bases not matched to a gene: 3. Germline V CDR1 and CDR2: SGHNT, YENEEA. DNA for the CDR3: TGTGCCAGCAGCTTCCCAGGGGGCCGCACAGATACGCAGTATTTT. It encodes CASSFPGGRTDTQYF. The full variable domain, rest sourced from reference TRBV11-3 and TRBJ2-3, is EAGVVQSPRYKIIEKKQPVAFWCNPISGHNTLYWYLQNLGQGPELLIRYENEEAVDDSQLPKDRFSAERLKGVDSTLKIQPAELGDSAVYLCASSFPGGRTDTQYFGPGTRLTVL.

The chain employs TRBV18 and TRBJ1-1; 8 bases align to TRBD1. The V segment lost 3 bases and the J segment 4 bases; nucleotides outside the gene matches: 7. There are 15 residues in the CDR3. CDR1 and CDR2 (germline): KGHSH, LQKENI. This chain's CDR3 is CASSPEQGDGTEAFF. As DNA, the CDR3 is TGTGCCAGCTCACCCGAACAGGGGGATGGCACTGAAGCTTTCTTT.

The chain employs TRBV6-1 and TRBJ2-2; 7 bases match TRBD1. Germline assignment: CDR1 MNHNS and CDR2 SASEGT. Trimming took 6 bases from V and 6 from J; bases not matched to a gene: 10. The CDR3 has 15 residues. In DNA, the CDR3 is TGTGCCAGCAGGTACGGGACAGTTAACGCCGGGGAGCTGTTTTTT. This sequence encodes CASRYGTVNAGELFF.

The chain couples TRBV12-5 to TRBJ2-1; 8 positions match TRBD2. The J segment lost 10 bases and the V segment lost 6 bases, leaving 11 bases of the junction unmatched. This CDR3 has 14 amino acids. Germline CDR1 is LGHNT and CDR2 is FRNRAP. The chain's CDR3 is CASGPGLRGGEQFF. CDR3 sequence (DNA): TGTGCTAGTGGCCCTGGACTCCGGGGGGGCGAGCAGTTCTTC.

The chain couples TRBV5-1 to TRBJ2-5, with 9 bases aligning to TRBD1. The CDR3 loop spans 18 amino acids. The ends lost 2 bases at V and 5 bases at J; junction bases unmatched: 16. Germline assignment: CDR1 SGHRS and CDR2 YFSETQ. This chain's CDR3 is CASSLNPPGYRGLETQYF. CDR3 DNA: TGCGCCAGCAGCTTAAATCCACCAGGGTACAGGGGGCTTGAGACCCAGTACTTC. The entire variable domain, with the rest obtained from reference TRBV5-1 and TRBJ2-5, is as follows: KAGVTQTPRYLIKTRGQQVTLSCSPISGHRSVSWYQQTPGQGLQFLFEYFSETQRNKGNFPGRFSGRQFSNSRSEMNVSTLELGDSALYLCASSLNPPGYRGLETQYFGPGTRLLVL.

The V and J genes are TRBV15 and TRBJ1-5; D possibly corresponds to TRBD1 (6 bases). The CDR3 runs 15 residues. The V gene lost 2 bases and the J gene lost 1 base, with 9 bases spanning the gap. CDR1 LNHNV and CDR2 YYDKDF come from the germline V gene (reference sequence). Here the CDR3 reads CATSRNGQSNQPQHF. CDR3 in DNA: TGTGCCACCAGCAGAAATGGACAGAGCAATCAGCCCCAGCATTTT.

This clone was seen a handful of times. The rearrangement joins TRBV7-2 to TRBJ1-3; D perhaps matches TRBD1 (6 bases). With 3 bases removed from V and 0 bases from J, the gap between germline ends came to 12 bases. The CDR3 contains 16 residues. Germline V lookup: CDR1 SGHTA, CDR2 FQGNSA. CDR3 amino acids: CASSFQTTGSGNTIYF. As DNA, the CDR3 is TGTGCCAGCAGCTTCCAAACGACAGGCTCTGGAAACACCATATATTTT.

This chain connects TRBV4-1 to TRBJ1-6, with D possibly TRBD1 on 5 matching bases. The CDR3 length is 16 residues. V shed 1 base and J shed 9 bases, with 16 bases lying between them. Per the germline V gene, CDR1 is MGHRA and CDR2 is YSYEKL. CDR3 bases: TGCGCCAGCAGCCAAGTATCCCGACAGAAACCTTCACCCCTCCACTTT. Amino acids: CASSQVSRQKPSPLHF.

The CDR3 bases are TGTGCCAGCAGCTTATCGTATGAGCAGTTCTTC. It codes for CASSLSYEQFF. V gene TRBV5-6 combines with J gene TRBJ2-1; no firm D call. The CDR3 sequence is 11 residues long. The germline V gene encodes CDR1 SGHDT and CDR2 YYEEEE. The V and J ends lost 2 bases and 8 bases respectively, with 5 bases between them.

Only a few counts were recorded for this clone. This chain links TRBV19 with TRBJ2-2, with 12 bases identical to TRBD2. In germline, CDR1 is LNHDA, CDR2 SQIVND (reference sequence). This CDR3 spans 13 amino acids. J lost 6 bases, V lost 11 bases, and 4 bases had no gene match. CDR3 bases: TGTGCCGGAGCTAGCGGGGGGGCCGGGGAGCTGTTTTTT. Its protein product is CAGASGGAGELFF. The full variable domain, with the rest looked up from reference TRBV19 and TRBJ2-2, is DGGITQSPKYLFRKEGQNVTLSCEQNLNHDAMYWYRQDPGQGLRLIYYSQIVNDFQKGDIAEGYSVSREKKESFPLTVTSAQKNPTAFYLCAGASGGAGELFFGEGSRLTVL.

The chain couples TRBV27 to TRBJ1-3; D not certain. The ends were cut back, 9 bases at V and 3 bases at J, with 18 bases in the middle. The germline gives CDR1 MNHEY, CDR2 SMNVEV (reference sequence). The CDR3 is made up of 15 amino acids. The DNA of the CDR3 is TGTGCCAGGTACAGAAGCCATAGAAATGGAAACACCATATATTTT. Translated, it gives CARYRSHRNGNTIYF.